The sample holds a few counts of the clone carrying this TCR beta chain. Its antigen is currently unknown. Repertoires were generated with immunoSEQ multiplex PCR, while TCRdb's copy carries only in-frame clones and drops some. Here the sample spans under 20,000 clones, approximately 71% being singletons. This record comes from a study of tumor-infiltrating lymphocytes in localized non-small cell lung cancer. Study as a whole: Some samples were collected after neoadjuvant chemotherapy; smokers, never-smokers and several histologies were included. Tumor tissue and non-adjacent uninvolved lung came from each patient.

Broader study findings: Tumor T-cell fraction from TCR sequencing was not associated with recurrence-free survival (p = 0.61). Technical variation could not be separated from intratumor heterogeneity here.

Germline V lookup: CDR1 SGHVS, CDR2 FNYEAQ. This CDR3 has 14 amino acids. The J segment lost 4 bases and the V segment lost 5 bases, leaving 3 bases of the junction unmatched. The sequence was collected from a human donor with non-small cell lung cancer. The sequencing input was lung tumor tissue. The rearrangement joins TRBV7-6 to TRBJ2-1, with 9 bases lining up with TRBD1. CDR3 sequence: CASSTGTGYNEQFF. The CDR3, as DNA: TGTGCCAGCAGCACCGGGACAGGGTACAATGAGCAGTTCTTC. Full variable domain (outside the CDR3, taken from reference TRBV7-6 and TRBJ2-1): GAGVSQSPRYKVTKRGQDVALRCDPISGHVSLYWYRQALGQGPEFLTYFNYEAQQDKSGLPNDRFSAERPEGSISTLTIQRTEQRDSAMYRCASSTGTGYNEQFFGPGTRLTVL.